Listed below are T cell receptor beta chains from one sample, sequenced in a study of Ad26.COV2.S vaccination and SARS-CoV-2 variants. The assay was immunoSEQ multiplex PCR, and TCRdb's table has in-frame clones only and misses some. The sample yields fewer than 400,000 clones, roughly nine tenths seen once. The material sequenced was peripheral blood, taken in a trial of Ad26.COV2.S vaccine versus placebo. All receptors come from a person aged 18 to 65 who received the Ad26.COV2.S COVID-19 vaccine or a placebo. Each CDR3 is given without its conserved first and last residue. The order of the fields is V gene, clone size, CDR3 protein. Not all rows give a size; the values are once, few, many and, for expanded clones, a class.

v_call: TRBV6-5
clone_size: NA
cdr3_aa: ASSYLAYNEQF

v_call: TRBV4-1
clone_size: NA
cdr3_aa: ASSPKMGQGAADTQY

v_call: TRBV6-2/TRBV6-3
clone_size: NA
cdr3_aa: ASSAQGRTGYEQY

v_call: TRBV5-1
clone_size: NA
cdr3_aa: ASSLYSTSGTDSSGANVLT

v_call: TRBV11-3
clone_size: NA
cdr3_aa: ASSLKGINYGYT

v_call: TRBV30
clone_size: NA
cdr3_aa: AWSDRYNEAF

v_call: TRBV7-9
clone_size: NA
cdr3_aa: ASSSGTLGHNEQF

v_call: TRBV12-3/TRBV12-4
clone_size: NA
cdr3_aa: ASSLWNTEAF

v_call: TRBV5-1
clone_size: NA
cdr3_aa: ASSLAGGTINEQF

v_call: TRBV12-3/TRBV12-4
clone_size: NA
cdr3_aa: ASSPRGYEQY

v_call: TRBV4-1
clone_size: NA
cdr3_aa: ASSHGQGKTTDTQY

v_call: TRBV4-1
clone_size: NA
cdr3_aa: ASSRAGQTYEQY

v_call: TRBV4-2
clone_size: few
cdr3_aa: ASSQDWSGGAGSPLH

v_call: TRBV9
clone_size: NA
cdr3_aa: ASSVDHRGPSATLHNNYGYT

v_call: TRBV29-1
clone_size: NA
cdr3_aa: SVVGAKNWYSKHLAF

v_call: TRBV11-2
clone_size: NA
cdr3_aa: ASSFGGGEFGQF

v_call: TRBV18
clone_size: few
cdr3_aa: ASSPPGWDYGYT

v_call: TRBV7-3
clone_size: NA
cdr3_aa: ASSLPATFGTSAQF

v_call: TRBV10-1
clone_size: NA
cdr3_aa: ASRDRVAGAF

v_call: TRBV5-6
clone_size: NA
cdr3_aa: ASSSTGSLYPQPQH

v_call: TRBV4-1
clone_size: NA
cdr3_aa: ASSHASAGELGGYT

v_call: TRBV3-1/TRBV3-2
clone_size: NA
cdr3_aa: ASSLLTSGGEQF

v_call: TRBV3-1/TRBV3-2
clone_size: NA
cdr3_aa: ASSQEDRVVGYT

v_call: TRBV6-2/TRBV6-3
clone_size: NA
cdr3_aa: ASSYSVRAGDQPQH

v_call: TRBV3-1/TRBV3-2
clone_size: NA
cdr3_aa: ASSQGGGSTDTQY

v_call: TRBV7-2
clone_size: NA
cdr3_aa: ASSLRGHGYT

v_call: TRBV5-6
clone_size: NA
cdr3_aa: ASSSYWGTKNIQY

v_call: TRBV4-3
clone_size: NA
cdr3_aa: ASSQRDRGDEKLF

v_call: TRBV19
clone_size: NA
cdr3_aa: ASSYGTGEGSGANVLT

v_call: TRBV6-5
clone_size: NA
cdr3_aa: ASSYSFGRDSNEQF

v_call: TRBV6-2/TRBV6-3
clone_size: NA
cdr3_aa: ASSPPRGLQY

v_call: TRBV11-2
clone_size: NA
cdr3_aa: ASRIAGGPSSEQY

v_call: TRBV15
clone_size: few
cdr3_aa: ATSRVAGVGEQF

v_call: TRBV27
clone_size: NA
cdr3_aa: ASSPRDFDTGELF

v_call: TRBV7-8
clone_size: NA
cdr3_aa: ASSYGRDSSSGGYT

v_call: TRBV2
clone_size: NA
cdr3_aa: ASRSWGGAYEQY

v_call: TRBV19
clone_size: once
cdr3_aa: ASSYGVGANTEAF

v_call: TRBV5-1
clone_size: NA
cdr3_aa: ASSLANRGTGELF

v_call: TRBV5-1
clone_size: once
cdr3_aa: ASSFIAGENNEQF

v_call: TRBV9
clone_size: NA
cdr3_aa: ASSVARSGGGNTIY

v_call: TRBV10-3
clone_size: NA
cdr3_aa: AIRGLAGGPSYNEQF

v_call: TRBV19
clone_size: NA
cdr3_aa: ASSMTGGTEAF

v_call: TRBV13
clone_size: NA
cdr3_aa: ASSDPLKGNEQF

v_call: TRBV3-1/TRBV3-2
clone_size: NA
cdr3_aa: ASSLFPYEQY

v_call: TRBV5-6
clone_size: NA
cdr3_aa: ASSFGEAQPQH

v_call: TRBV12-3/TRBV12-4
clone_size: NA
cdr3_aa: ASSPTAYEQY

v_call: TRBV7-2
clone_size: NA
cdr3_aa: ASNLRVEGYGYT

v_call: TRBV21-1
clone_size: NA
cdr3_aa: ASSKAGRGGAWYSNQPQH

v_call: TRBV6-2/TRBV6-3
clone_size: once
cdr3_aa: ASRWGLVATDTQY

v_call: TRBV3-1/TRBV3-2
clone_size: NA
cdr3_aa: ASSPTSGTLKRGTEAF

v_call: TRBV4-2
clone_size: NA
cdr3_aa: ASSQDLSGNYGYT